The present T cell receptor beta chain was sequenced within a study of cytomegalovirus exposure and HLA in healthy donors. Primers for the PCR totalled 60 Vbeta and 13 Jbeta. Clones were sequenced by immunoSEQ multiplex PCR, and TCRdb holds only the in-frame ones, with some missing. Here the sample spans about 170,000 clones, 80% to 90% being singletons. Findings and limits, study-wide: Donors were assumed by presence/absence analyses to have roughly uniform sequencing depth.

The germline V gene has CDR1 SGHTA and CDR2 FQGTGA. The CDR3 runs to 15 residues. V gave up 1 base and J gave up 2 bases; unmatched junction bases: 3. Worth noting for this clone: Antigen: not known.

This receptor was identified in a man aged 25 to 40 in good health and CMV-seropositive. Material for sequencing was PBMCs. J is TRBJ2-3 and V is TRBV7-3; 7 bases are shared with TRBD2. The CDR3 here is CASSLMGGDTDTQYF. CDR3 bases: TGTGCCAGCAGCTTAATGGGGGGGGACACAGATACGCAGTATTTT.